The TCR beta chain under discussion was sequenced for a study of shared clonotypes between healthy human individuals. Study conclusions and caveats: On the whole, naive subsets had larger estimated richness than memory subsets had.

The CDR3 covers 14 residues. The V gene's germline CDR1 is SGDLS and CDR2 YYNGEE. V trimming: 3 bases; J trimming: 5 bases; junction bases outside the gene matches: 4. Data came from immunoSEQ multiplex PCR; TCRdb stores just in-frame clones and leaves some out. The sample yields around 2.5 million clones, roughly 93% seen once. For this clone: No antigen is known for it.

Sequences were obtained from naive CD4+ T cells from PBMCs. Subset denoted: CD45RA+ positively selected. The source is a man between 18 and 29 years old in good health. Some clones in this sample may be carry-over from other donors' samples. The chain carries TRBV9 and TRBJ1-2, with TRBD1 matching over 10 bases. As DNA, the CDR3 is TGTGCCAGCAGCGCGACAGGGGGCGGGTATGGCTACACCTTC. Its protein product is CASSATGGGYGYTF.